This is a list of T cell receptor beta chains from one sample in a study of T-cell memory formation after mild COVID-19. TCRdb recomputed calls from the 5' RACE reads with MiXCR, one row per CDR3 protein. Of around 450,000 distinct CDR3 sequences listed, about 19% are singletons. Material: PBMCs or a T cell subset sorted from them (not recorded which). The receptor source for this set is an adult woman who had mild COVID-19 (a few samples of this study predate the infection). Cell type and time point are not known. Each CDR3 is given with its conserved first and last residue. Each record gives: J gene, V gene, CDR3 protein.

TRBJ2-5	TRBV7-6	CASSSFFGRYQETQYF
TRBJ1-1	TRBV5-6	CASSLWGYNTEAFF
TRBJ2-7	TRBV13	CASSLAFGSSTHEQYF
TRBJ2-7	TRBV5-1	CASSARGSYEQYF
TRBJ2-7	TRBV7-9	CASSRKTSYEQYF
TRBJ1-2	TRBV20-1	CSARDPGQATRNYGYTF
TRBJ2-3	TRBV5-1	CASSLLGRGSTDTQYF
TRBJ2-1	TRBV7-9	CASSVRSGKNYNEQFF
TRBJ2-1	TRBV29-1	CSVEKGGRGDNEQFF
TRBJ2-2	TRBV19	CASSIKASGTGELFF
TRBJ1-2	TRBV6-5	CASTYGTGEGYTF